The next 9 T cell receptor beta chains were all read from a single sample in a study of early T cells in non-severe SARS-CoV-2 infection (dated by TCRdb to the early 2020s). The library was obtained by 5' RACE. TCRdb names NextSeq 500 as the instrument used. In TCRdb, the public reads were trimmed at Q25 with fastp and aligned with MiXCR, with productive beta chains retained. When rows share a CDR3 protein, they turn into one entry using the most common DNA and genes. The sample table holds about 110,000 distinct CDR3 sequences, of which around an eighth were seen once. Approximately 4% of the sample rests with the top ten. This specimen consisted of whole blood, obtained at baseline. The receptor source for this set is an adult who was a healthcare worker with PCR-confirmed SARS-CoV-2 infection or an uninfected control (not recorded which).

Concerning this clonotype itself: The missing conserved phenylalanine or tryptophan at the end of this CDR3 makes a read error likely. The limits of the CDR3 on the DNA are not certain, so only TCRdb's listed CDR3 is given. The V gene is TRBV7-9, the J gene TRBJ1-1. Germline CDR1 SEHNR, CDR2 FQNEAQ (reference sequence). The CDR3 length equals 12 residues, ends included. The CDR3 loop is CASSLAGFGGFL.

V usage is TRBV4-1 and J usage is TRBJ1-5; tentative D call: TRBD1 (5 bases). The germline V and J ends were trimmed by 1 base and 3 bases, with 10 bases remaining between them. The germline V gene has CDR1 MGHRA and CDR2 YSYEKL. The CDR3 is 15 amino acids. CDR3 region: CASSQAQVTNQPQHF. The CDR3 nucleotides are TGCGCCAGCAGCCAAGCACAGGTGACCAATCAGCCCCAGCATTTT.

The gene calls are TRBV12-3 or TRBV12-4 and TRBJ2-1, with a possible D match to TRBD2 (7 bases). The CDR3 length is 15 residues. The V end lost 3 bases, the J end lost 0 bases, and 9 bases lay between the germline ends. The CDR3 spells CASSFGGLSYNEQFF. The CDR3 DNA reads TGTGCCAGCAGTTTCGGGGGGCTCTCCTACAATGAGCAGTTCTTC.

This chain connects TRBV12-5 to TRBJ1-5; no definite D call. This CDR3 contains 19 residues. V was trimmed by 0 bases and J by 0 bases, leaving 18 bases between them. Germline lookup yields CDR1 LGHNT and CDR2 FRNRAP. DNA of the CDR3: TGTGCTAGTGGTTTGGTAGTAGGGTCTGCGTCCTATAGCAATCAGCCCCAGCATTTT. As protein: CASGLVVGSASYSNQPQHF.

The V gene is TRBV7-9, the J gene TRBJ1-1; 7 positions match TRBD1. The V and J ends lost 6 bases and 1 base, in that order; junction bases with no gene match: 11. This CDR3 has 16 residues. From germline, CDR1 is SEHNR and CDR2 FQNEAQ (reference sequence). CDR3 loop: CASSQIPGGANTEAFF. In DNA form, the CDR3 reads TGTGCCAGCAGTCAAATTCCAGGGGGAGCGAACACTGAAGCTTTCTTT.

CDR3 sequence reads: CSVDRTDEAFF. The DNA of the CDR3 is TGCAGCGTTGACCGGACAGATGAAGCTTTCTTT. The chain uses TRBV29-1 and TRBJ1-1; tentatively, D is TRBD1 (6 bases). The CDR3 spans 11 residues. Germline lookup yields CDR1 SQVTM and CDR2 ANQGSEA. The V end was cut by 3 bases, the J end by 7 bases, with 9 bases between.

This clonotype appeared many times. This rearrangement joins TRBV6-1 to TRBJ1-1; 11 nucleotides align to TRBD1. CDR1 is MNHNS and CDR2 is SASEGT in the germline V gene. The CDR3 is made up of 15 amino acids. After removal of 6 bases from V and 5 bases from J, the junction contained 8 bases not matched to a gene. CDR3: CASRDRGRGGTEAFF. In nucleotides, the CDR3 is TGTGCCAGCAGGGACAGGGGGCGAGGAGGGACTGAAGCTTTCTTT.

This clonotype is labeled medium-sized. The chain employs TRBV20-1 and TRBJ2-1; 9 bases are a match to TRBD1. In germline, CDR1 is DFQATT, CDR2 SNEGSKA (reference sequence). The CDR3 totals 15 residues. V shed 6 bases and J 1 base; nucleotides not matched to a gene: 7. CDR3 residues: CSAAGGQGSYNEQFF. In nucleotides, the CDR3 is TGCAGTGCCGCAGGGGGACAGGGATCCTACAATGAGCAGTTCTTC.

The chain combines TRBV2 with TRBJ2-2; the D is unclear. Germline V gene lookup returns CDR1 SNHLY and CDR2 FYNNEI. The CDR3 contains 14 residues. Trimming took 4 bases from V and 3 from J, leaving 9 bases between them. CDR3 coding DNA: TGTGCCAGCAGTGTCTTGGTGGACACCGGGGAGCTGTTTTTT. Translation: CASSVLVDTGELFF.